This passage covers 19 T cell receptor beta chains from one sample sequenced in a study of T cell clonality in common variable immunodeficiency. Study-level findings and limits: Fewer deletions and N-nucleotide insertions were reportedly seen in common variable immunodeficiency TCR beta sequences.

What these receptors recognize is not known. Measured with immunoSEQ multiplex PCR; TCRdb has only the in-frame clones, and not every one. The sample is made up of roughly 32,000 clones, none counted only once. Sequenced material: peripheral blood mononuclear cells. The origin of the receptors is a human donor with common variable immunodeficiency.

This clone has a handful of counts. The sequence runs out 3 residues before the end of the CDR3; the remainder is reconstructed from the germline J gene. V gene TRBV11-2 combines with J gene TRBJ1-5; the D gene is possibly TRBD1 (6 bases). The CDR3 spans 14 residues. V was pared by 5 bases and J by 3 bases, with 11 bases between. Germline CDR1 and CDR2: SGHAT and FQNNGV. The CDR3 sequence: CASSPTGPNQPQHF. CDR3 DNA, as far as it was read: TGTGCCAGCAGCCCGACAGGTCCCAATCAGCCC.

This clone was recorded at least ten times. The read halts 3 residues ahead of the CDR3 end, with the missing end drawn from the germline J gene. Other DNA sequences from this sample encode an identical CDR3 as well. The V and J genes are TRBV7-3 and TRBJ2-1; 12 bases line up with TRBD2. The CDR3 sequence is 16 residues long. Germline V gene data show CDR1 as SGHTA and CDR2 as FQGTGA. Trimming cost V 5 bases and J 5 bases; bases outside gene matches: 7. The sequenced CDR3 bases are TGTGCCAGCAGCCCACCAGGACTAGCGGGAAACAATGAG. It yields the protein CASSPPGLAGNNE. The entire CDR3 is CASSPPGLAGNNEQFF.

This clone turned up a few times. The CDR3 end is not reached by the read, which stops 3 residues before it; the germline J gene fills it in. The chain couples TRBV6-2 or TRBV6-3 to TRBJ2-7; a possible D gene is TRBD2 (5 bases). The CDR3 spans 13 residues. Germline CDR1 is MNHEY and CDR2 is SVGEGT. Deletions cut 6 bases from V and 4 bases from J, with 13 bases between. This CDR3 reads CASRPTRPYEQYF. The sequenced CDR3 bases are TGTGCCAGCAGACCTACTAGACCTTACGAG.

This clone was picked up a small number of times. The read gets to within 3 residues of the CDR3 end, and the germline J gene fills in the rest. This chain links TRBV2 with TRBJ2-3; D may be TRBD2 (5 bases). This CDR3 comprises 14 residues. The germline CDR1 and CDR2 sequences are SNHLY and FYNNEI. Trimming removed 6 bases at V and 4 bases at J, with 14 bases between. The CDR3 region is CASSPLAGADTQYF. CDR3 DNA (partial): TGTGCCAGCAGCCCGCTAGCTGGTGCAGATACG. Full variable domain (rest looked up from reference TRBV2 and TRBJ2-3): EPEVTQTPSHQVTQMGQEVILRCVPISNHLYFYWYRQILGQKVEFLVSFYNNEISEKSEIFDDQFSVERPDGSNFTLKIRSTKLEDSAMYFCASSPLAGADTQYFGPGTRLTVL.

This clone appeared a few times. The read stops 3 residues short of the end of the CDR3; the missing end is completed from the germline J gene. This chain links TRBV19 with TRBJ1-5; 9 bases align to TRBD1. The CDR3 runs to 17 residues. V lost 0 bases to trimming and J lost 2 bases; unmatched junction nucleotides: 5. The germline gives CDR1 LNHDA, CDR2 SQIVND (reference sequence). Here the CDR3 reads CASSIDLRQGGNQPQHF. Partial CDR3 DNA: TGTGCCAGTAGTATAGATCTTCGACAGGGGGGCAATCAGCCC. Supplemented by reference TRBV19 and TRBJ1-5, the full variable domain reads DGGITQSPKYLFRKEGQNVTLSCEQNLNHDAMYWYRQDPGQGLRLIYYSQIVNDFQKGDIAEGYSVSREKKESFPLTVTSAQKNPTAFYLCASSIDLRQGGNQPQHFGDGTRLSIL.

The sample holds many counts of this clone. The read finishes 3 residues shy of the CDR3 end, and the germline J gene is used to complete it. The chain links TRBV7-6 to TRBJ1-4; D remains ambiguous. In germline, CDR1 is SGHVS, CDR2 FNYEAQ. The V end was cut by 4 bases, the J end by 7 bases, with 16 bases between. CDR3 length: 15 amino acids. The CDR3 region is CASSSGWERGEKLFF. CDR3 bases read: TGTGCCAGCAGCTCTGGTTGGGAACGGGGTGAAAAA.

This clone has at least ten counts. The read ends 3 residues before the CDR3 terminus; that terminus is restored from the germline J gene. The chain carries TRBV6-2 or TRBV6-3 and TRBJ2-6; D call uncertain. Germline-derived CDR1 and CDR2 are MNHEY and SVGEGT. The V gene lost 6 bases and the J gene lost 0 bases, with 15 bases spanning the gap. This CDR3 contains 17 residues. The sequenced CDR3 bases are TGTGCCAGCAGCGAGGTTAAAGTCCTCTCTGGGGCCAACGTC. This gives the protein CASSEVKVLSGANV. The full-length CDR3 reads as CASSEVKVLSGANVLTF.

The CDR3 sequence is CASSLNTGELFF. The CDR3 bases that were read are TGTGCCAGCAGCCTAAACACCGGGGAG. This chain joins TRBV7-9 and TRBJ2-2; D is unresolved. Coverage ceases 3 residues before the CDR3 finishes, and the germline J gene fills in the end. Germline CDR1 SEHNR, CDR2 FQNEAQ (reference sequence). The V end was cut by 5 bases, the J end by 2 bases, with 3 bases between. This CDR3 spans 12 amino acids.

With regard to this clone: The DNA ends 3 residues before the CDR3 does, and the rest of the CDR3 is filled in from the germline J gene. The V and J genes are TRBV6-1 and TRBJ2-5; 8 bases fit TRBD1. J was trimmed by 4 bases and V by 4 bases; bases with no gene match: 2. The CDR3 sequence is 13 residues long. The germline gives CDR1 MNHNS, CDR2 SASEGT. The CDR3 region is CASSVDRVETQYF. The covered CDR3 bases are TGTGCCAGCAGTGTGGACAGGGTAGAGACC.

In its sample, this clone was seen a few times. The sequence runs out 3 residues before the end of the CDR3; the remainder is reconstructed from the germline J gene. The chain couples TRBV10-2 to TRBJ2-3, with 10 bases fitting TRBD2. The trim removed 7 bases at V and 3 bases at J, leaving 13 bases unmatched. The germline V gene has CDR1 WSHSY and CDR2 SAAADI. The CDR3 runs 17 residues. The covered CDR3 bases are TGCGCCAGCAAACTCTCATACAGCGGGAGGGCAACAGATACG. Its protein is CASKLSYSGRATDT. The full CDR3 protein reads CASKLSYSGRATDTQYF.

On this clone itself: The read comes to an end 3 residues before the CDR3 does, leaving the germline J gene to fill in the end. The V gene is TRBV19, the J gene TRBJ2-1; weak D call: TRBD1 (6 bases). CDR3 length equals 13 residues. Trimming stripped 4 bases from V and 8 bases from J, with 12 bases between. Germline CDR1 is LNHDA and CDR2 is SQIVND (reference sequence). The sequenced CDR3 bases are TGTGCCAGTAGTAGTACAGGGATCGATGAG. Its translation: CASSSTGIDE. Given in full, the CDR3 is CASSSTGIDEQFF. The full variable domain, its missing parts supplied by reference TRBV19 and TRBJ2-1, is DGGITQSPKYLFRKEGQNVTLSCEQNLNHDAMYWYRQDPGQGLRLIYYSQIVNDFQKGDIAEGYSVSREKKESFPLTVTSAQKNPTAFYLCASSSTGIDEQFFGPGTRLTVL.

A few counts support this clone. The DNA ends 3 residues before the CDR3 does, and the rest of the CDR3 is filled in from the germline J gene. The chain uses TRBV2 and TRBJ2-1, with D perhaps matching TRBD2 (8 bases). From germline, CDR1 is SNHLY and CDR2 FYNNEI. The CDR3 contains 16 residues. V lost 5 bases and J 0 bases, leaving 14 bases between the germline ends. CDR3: CASSRDSGSSYNEQFF. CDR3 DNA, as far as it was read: TGTGCCAGCAGTAGGGACAGCGGGAGCTCCTACAATGAG.

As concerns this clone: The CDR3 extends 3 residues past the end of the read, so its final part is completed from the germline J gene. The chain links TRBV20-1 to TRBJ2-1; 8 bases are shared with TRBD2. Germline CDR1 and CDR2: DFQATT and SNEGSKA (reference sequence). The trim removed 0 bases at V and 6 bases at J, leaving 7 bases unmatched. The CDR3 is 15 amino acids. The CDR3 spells CSARDSGKGRNEQFF. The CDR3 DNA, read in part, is TGCAGTGCTAGAGATAGCGGGAAGGGCCGCAATGAG.

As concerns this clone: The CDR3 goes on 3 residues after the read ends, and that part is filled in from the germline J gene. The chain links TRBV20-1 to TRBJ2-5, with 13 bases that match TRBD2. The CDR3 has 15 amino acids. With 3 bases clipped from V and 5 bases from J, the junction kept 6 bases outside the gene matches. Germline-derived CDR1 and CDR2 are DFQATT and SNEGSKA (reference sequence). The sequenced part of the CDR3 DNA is TGCAGTGCTAGCCCGGGACTAGCGGGAAGGGAGACC. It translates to CSASPGLAGRET. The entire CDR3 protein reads CSASPGLAGRETQYF.

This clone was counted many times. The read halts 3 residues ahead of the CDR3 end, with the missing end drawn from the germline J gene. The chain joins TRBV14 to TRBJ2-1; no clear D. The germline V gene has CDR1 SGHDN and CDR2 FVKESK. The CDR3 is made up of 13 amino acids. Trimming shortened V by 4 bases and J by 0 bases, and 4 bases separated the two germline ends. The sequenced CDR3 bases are TGTGCCAGCAGCCCGGGCTCCTACAATGAG. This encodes CASSPGSYNE. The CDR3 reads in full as CASSPGSYNEQFF.

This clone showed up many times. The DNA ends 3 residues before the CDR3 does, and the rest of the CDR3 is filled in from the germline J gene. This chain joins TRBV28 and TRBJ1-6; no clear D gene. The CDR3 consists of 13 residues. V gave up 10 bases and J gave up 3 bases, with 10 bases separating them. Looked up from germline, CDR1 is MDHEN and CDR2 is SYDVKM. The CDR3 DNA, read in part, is TGTGCCACCGCGGAGGTCTATAATTCACCC. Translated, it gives CATAEVYNSP. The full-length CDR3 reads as CATAEVYNSPLHF.

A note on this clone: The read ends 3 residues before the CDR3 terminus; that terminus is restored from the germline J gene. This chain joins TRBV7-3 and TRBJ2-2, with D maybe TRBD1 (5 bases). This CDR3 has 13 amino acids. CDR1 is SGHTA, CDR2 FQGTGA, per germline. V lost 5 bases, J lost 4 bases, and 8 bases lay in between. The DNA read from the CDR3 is TGTGCCAGCAGCCCTAGGGGCACCGGGGAG. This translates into CASSPRGTGE. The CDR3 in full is CASSPRGTGELFF.

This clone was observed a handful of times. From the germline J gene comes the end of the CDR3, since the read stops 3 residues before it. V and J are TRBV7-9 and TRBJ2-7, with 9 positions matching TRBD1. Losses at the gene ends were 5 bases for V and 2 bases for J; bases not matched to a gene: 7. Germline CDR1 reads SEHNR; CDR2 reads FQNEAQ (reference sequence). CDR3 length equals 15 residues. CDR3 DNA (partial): TGTGCCAGCAGCCCTTGGACAGGGGTAACCTACGAG. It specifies CASSPWTGVTYE. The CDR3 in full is CASSPWTGVTYEQYF. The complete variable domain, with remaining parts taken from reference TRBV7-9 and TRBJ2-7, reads DTGVSQNPRHKITKRGQNVTFRCDPISEHNRLYWYRQTLGQGPEFLTYFQNEAQLEKSRLLSDRFSAERPKGSFSTLEIQRTEQGDSAMYLCASSPWTGVTYEQYFGPGTRLTVT.

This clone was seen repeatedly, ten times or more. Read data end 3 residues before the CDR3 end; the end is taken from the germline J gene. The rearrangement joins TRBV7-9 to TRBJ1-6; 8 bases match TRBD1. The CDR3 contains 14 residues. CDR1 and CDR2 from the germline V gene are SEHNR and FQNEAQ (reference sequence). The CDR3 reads CASRDQGALGPLHF. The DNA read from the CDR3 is TGTGCCAGCAGAGACCAGGGGGCATTGGGCCCC.